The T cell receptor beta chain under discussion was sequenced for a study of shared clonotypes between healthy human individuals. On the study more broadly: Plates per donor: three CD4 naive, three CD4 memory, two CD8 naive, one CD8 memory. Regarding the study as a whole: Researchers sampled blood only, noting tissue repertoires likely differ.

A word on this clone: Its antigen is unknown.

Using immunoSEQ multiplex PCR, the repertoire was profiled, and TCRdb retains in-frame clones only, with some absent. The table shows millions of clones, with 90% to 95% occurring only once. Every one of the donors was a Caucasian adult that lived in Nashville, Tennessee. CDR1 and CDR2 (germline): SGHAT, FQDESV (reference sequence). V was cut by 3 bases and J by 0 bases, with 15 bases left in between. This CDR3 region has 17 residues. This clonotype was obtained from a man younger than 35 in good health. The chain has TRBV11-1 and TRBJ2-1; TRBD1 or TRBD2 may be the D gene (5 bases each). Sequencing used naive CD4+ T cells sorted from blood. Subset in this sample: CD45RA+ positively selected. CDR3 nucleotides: TGTGCCAGCAGCTTGGGACGGTGGGGAATCTCCTACAATGAGCAGTTCTTC. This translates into CASSLGRWGISYNEQFF.